These 9 T cell receptor beta chains were sequenced from one sample in a study of blood T cell repertoires in COVID-19. This table comes from immunoSEQ multiplex PCR, and its TCRdb copy is limited to in-frame clones, with some not included. The sample yields about 120,000 clones, approximately 80% seen once. Sequencing input: peripheral blood. These receptors were taken from a man between 65 and 85 years old with active or convalescent COVID-19.

This clone ranks as medium-sized. This chain links TRBV29-1 with TRBJ1-1; TRBD1 matches at 7 bases. CDR3 length: 16 residues. The junction had 12 bases not matched to a gene; V was cut back by 4 bases and J by 1 base. Per the germline V gene, CDR1 is SQVTM and CDR2 is ANQGSEA. Here the CDR3 reads CSVVGPGQITNTEAFF. The CDR3 DNA is TGCAGCGTTGTAGGACCGGGACAGATAACGAACACTGAAGCTTTCTTT.

This clone came up a few times. This sequence joins TRBV11-3 and TRBJ1-2; weak D call: TRBD1 (5 bases). CDR3 length: 15 amino acids. V lost 3 bases to trimming and J lost 3 bases, with 14 bases between them. Germline loops: CDR1 SGHNT, CDR2 YENEEA. The DNA of the CDR3 is TGTGCCAGCAGCTTTGCGAGGGGAGGATACTATGGCTACACCTTC. Translating it yields CASSFARGGYYGYTF.

The chain carries TRBV2 and TRBJ2-2; TRBD1 agrees at 9 bases. The germline gives CDR1 SNHLY, CDR2 FYNNEI. The V gene end was trimmed by 4 bases and the J gene end by 0 bases; junction bases not matched to a gene: 3. This CDR3 comprises 16 residues. CDR3 loop: CASSAGQGSNTGELFF. CDR3 coding DNA: TGTGCCAGCAGTGCGGGACAGGGATCGAACACCGGGGAGCTGTTTTTT.

J is TRBJ2-3 and V is TRBV6-5; D is unclear. Germline V gives CDR1 MNHEY, CDR2 SVGAGI. Trimming removed 6 bases from V and 6 bases from J, with 7 bases in between. The CDR3 spans 11 residues. For the CDR3, the DNA is TGTGCCAGCAGCCGCGCGGATACGCAGTATTTT. Protein: CASSRADTQYF.

The J gene is TRBJ2-5, the V gene TRBV4-1, with 11 nucleotides matching TRBD1. The V gene end was trimmed by 1 base and the J gene end by 1 base; junction bases not matched to a gene: 5. This CDR3 is 17 amino acids long. CDR1 and CDR2 from the germline V gene are MGHRA and YSYEKL. CDR3 sequence reads: CASSQVGTGGLQETQYF. CDR3 DNA: TGCGCCAGCAGCCAAGTCGGGACAGGGGGTCTCCAAGAGACCCAGTACTTC.

This chain joins TRBV5-8 and TRBJ1-3; D unclear. Germline V gene data show CDR1 as SGHTS and CDR2 as YDEGEE. This CDR3 region has 14 residues. V gave up 5 bases and J gave up 2 bases, with 11 bases separating them. The CDR3 is CASRSGEAGNTIYF. The CDR3 nucleotides are TGTGCCAGCAGATCGGGAGAGGCTGGAAACACCATATATTTT.

The chain recombines TRBV6-5 with TRBJ2-1; 8 nucleotides agree with TRBD1. From germline, CDR1 is MNHEY and CDR2 SVGAGI. J lost 3 bases, V lost 4 bases, and 8 bases had no gene match. The CDR3 is 16 residues long. The chain's CDR3 is CASSSRPGQVYNEQFF. CDR3 DNA sequence: TGTGCCAGCAGTTCTCGACCGGGACAGGTCTACAATGAGCAGTTCTTC.

The CDR3 nucleotides read TGTGCCAGCAGCCAAGATCGGGGCCAGCGGGGGGCCCTCACAGATACGCAGTATTTT. Amino acids: CASSQDRGQRGALTDTQYF. The J gene is TRBJ2-3, the V gene TRBV4-2; TRBD2 matches at 9 bases. Trimming at V came to 0 bases and at J to 2 bases, leaving 12 bases not matched to a gene. CDR3 size: 19 residues. Germline V gene sequence: CDR1 LGHNA, CDR2 YNFKEQ.

The sample holds one count of this clone. The genes are TRBV6-6 and TRBJ1-2; 10 bases fit TRBD1. Germline V gene sequence: CDR1 MNHNY, CDR2 SVGAGI (reference sequence). This CDR3 is 16 amino acids long. The junction had 8 bases not matched to a gene; V was cut back by 0 bases and J by 7 bases. CDR3 sequence reads: CASSYSPGTGEGGYTF. DNA for the CDR3: TGTGCCAGCAGTTACTCCCCCGGGACAGGGGAGGGTGGCTACACCTTC.